The entry that follows covers one T cell receptor (beta chain) sequence. The repertoire was sequenced with immunoSEQ multiplex PCR; TCRdb's copy has only in-frame clones and lacks some. Of around 150,000 clones listed, roughly 87% are singletons. The record originates from a study of blood T cell repertoires in COVID-19. The TCR sequence derives from a woman in her sixties who had recovered from COVID-19. Sequences were obtained from peripheral blood.

This CDR3 reads CASSLQGFNEQFF. In DNA form, the CDR3 reads TGTGCCAGCAGCTTACAGGGTTTCAATGAGCAGTTCTTC. The genes are TRBV5-5 and TRBJ2-1, with D possibly being TRBD1 (6 bases). The CDR3 runs 13 residues. Germline values: CDR1 SGHKS, CDR2 YYEKEE (reference sequence). Trimming cost V 2 bases and J 6 bases, with 9 bases left between them.